One sample yielded the 27 T cell receptor beta chains listed below, sequenced in a study of Ad26.COV2.S vaccination and SARS-CoV-2 variants. Measured with immunoSEQ multiplex PCR; TCRdb has only the in-frame clones, and not every one. The sample lists 300,000 to 350,000 clones; 88% were seen once. As for treatment: roughly 19 received Ad26.COV2.S at low or high dose, single or two shots; roughly five received placebo; per-sample allocation not given. The samples date from day 63 after the first vaccine or placebo injection. The source was peripheral blood, collected in a trial of Ad26.COV2.S vaccine versus placebo. The receptors derive from a person between 18 and 59 years old who received the Ad26.COV2.S COVID-19 vaccine or a placebo.

The chain carries TRBV6-5 and TRBJ2-1, with a tentative D call TRBD1 (5 bases). The CDR3 covers 15 residues. V lost 6 bases and J lost 8, with 20 bases in between. Germline V lookup: CDR1 MNHEY, CDR2 SVGAGI. For the CDR3, the DNA is TGTGCCAGCAGGTTTCGACAGTTTACTATCTATGAGCAGTTCTTC. It encodes CASRFRQFTIYEQFF.

The chain has TRBV4-3 and TRBJ1-6; D gene unclear. There are 16 residues in the CDR3. Trimming removed 0 bases from V and 7 bases from J, with 13 bases in between. The germline gives CDR1 LGHNA, CDR2 YSLEER. The DNA of the CDR3 is TGCGCCAGCAGCCAAGAGGCGCTCAGCCCGAATTCACCCCTCCACTTT. Translating it yields CASSQEALSPNSPLHF.

J is TRBJ2-5 and V is TRBV15; the D gene is possibly TRBD2 (6 bases). The length of the CDR3 is 14 residues. V lost 0 bases, J lost 1 base, and 6 bases lay in between. The germline gives CDR1 LNHNV, CDR2 YYDKDF (reference sequence). The CDR3 DNA reads TGTGCCACCAGCAGAGATAGCGGCCAAGAGACCCAGTACTTC. It translates to CATSRDSGQETQYF.

The chain uses TRBV9 and TRBJ2-5; TRBD1 might be the D (6 bases). The CDR3 contains 15 residues. CDR1 is SGDLS and CDR2 is YYNGEE in the germline V gene. Deletions cut 3 bases from V and 3 bases from J, with 15 bases between. DNA for the CDR3: TGTGCCAGCAGCGCAGTAACAGGGCGGGAAGAGACCCAGTACTTC. This sequence encodes CASSAVTGREETQYF.

The CDR3 loop reads CASSEHGVRNEQYF. DNA for the CDR3: TGTGCCAGCAGTGAACACGGAGTACGGAACGAGCAGTACTTC. This chain connects TRBV6-1 to TRBJ2-7, with unresolved D. The V gene's germline CDR1 is MNHNS and CDR2 SASEGT. The CDR3 is 14 residues long. Trimming took off 2 bases at V and 5 bases at J, with 13 bases between the two ends.

This clone was seen repeatedly, ten times or more. This chain uses TRBV7-9 with TRBJ2-1, with 7 positions matching TRBD1. V shed 1 base and J 5 bases; nucleotides not matched to a gene: 5. This CDR3 has 15 residues. The germline CDR1 and CDR2 sequences are SEHNR and FQNEAQ (reference sequence). The CDR3 region has the DNA TGTGCCAGCAGCTTAGGGGACAGAAAACACAATGAGCAGTTCTTC. Protein sequence: CASSLGDRKHNEQFF.

This clone has just one count. The chain joins TRBV18 to TRBJ1-5; 10 bases match TRBD1. Per germline, CDR1 KGHSH and CDR2 LQKENI. The V gene end was trimmed by 6 bases and the J gene end by 7 bases; junction bases not matched to a gene: 6. CDR3 length equals 14 residues. CDR3 bases: TGTGCCAGCTCGCTCGGACAGGGGGGGCAGCCCCAGCATTTT. Translating it yields CASSLGQGGQPQHF.

The V gene is TRBV28, the J gene TRBJ2-7; D possibly uses TRBD1 or TRBD2 (5 bases each). Germline V gives CDR1 MDHEN, CDR2 SYDVKM. V lost 8 bases to trimming and J lost 3 bases, with 14 bases between them. This CDR3 is built from 13 residues. The CDR3 DNA follows: TGTGCCAGCGGTTGGCTTGGGGGCTACGAGCAGTACTTC. It yields the protein CASGWLGGYEQYF.

The chain couples TRBV25-1 to TRBJ1-1; D uncertain. The CDR3 loop spans 13 amino acids. Per the germline V gene, CDR1 is MGHDK and CDR2 is SYGVNS. Trimming pared 6 bases from V and 0 bases from J, leaving 8 bases between. The CDR3 loop reads CASRDSMNTEAFF. For the CDR3, the DNA is TGTGCCAGCAGGGACTCCATGAACACTGAAGCTTTCTTT.

V usage is TRBV6-2 or TRBV6-3 and J usage is TRBJ1-5; 8 bases align to TRBD1. Germline CDR1 is MNHEY and CDR2 is SVGEGT. J gave up 0 bases and V 0 bases, and 10 bases lay outside the gene matches. The CDR3 runs 19 residues. The CDR3 bases are TGTGCCAGCAGTTACTCCTCAGGACAGGGATATTATAGCAATCAGCCCCAGCATTTT. It yields the protein CASSYSSGQGYYSNQPQHF.

CDR3 loop: CASSVSRRGSDSYGELFF. CDR3 coding DNA: TGTGCCAGCAGCGTATCCCGCAGGGGGTCCGATTCGTACGGGGAGCTGTTTTTT. The chain joins TRBV9 to TRBJ2-2; 7 bases line up with TRBD1. This CDR3 has 18 residues. Germline loops: CDR1 SGDLS, CDR2 YYNGEE. Germline trimming cut 1 base from V and 7 bases from J; bases unmatched to any gene: 16.

This rearrangement joins TRBV5-5 to TRBJ1-5; 10 positions match TRBD1. Germline V gene data show CDR1 as SGHKS and CDR2 as YYEKEE (reference sequence). J gave up 6 bases and V 1 base, and 7 bases lay outside the gene matches. This CDR3 spans 16 amino acids. DNA for the CDR3: TGTGCCAGCAGCTTGAGTCCCGGGACAGGGGTTCAGCCCCAGCATTTT. This codes for CASSLSPGTGVQPQHF.

With respect to this clone: Other nucleotide sequences in the sample specify the same CDR3. The chain is built from TRBV25-1 and TRBJ2-1; D remains unclear. Germline V gene sequence: CDR1 MGHDK, CDR2 SYGVNS. Deletions cut 1 base from V and 0 bases from J, with 10 bases between. The CDR3 has 16 residues. The CDR3 DNA follows: TGTGCCAGCAGTGAATTTGGCGGCAGCTCCTACAATGAGCAGTTCTTC. It yields the protein CASSEFGGSSYNEQFF.

The rearrangement uses TRBV13 and TRBJ2-1; D call uncertain. The ends were cut back, 2 bases at V and 9 bases at J, with 11 bases in the middle. Germline CDR1 PRHDT, CDR2 FYEKMQ (reference sequence). The CDR3 sequence is 13 residues long. CDR3 bases: TGTGCCAGCAGCTTAATCCTGAGTGGTGAGCAGTTCTTC. Protein sequence: CASSLILSGEQFF. Full variable domain (remainder filled in from reference TRBV13 and TRBJ2-1): AAGVIQSPRHLIKEKRETATLKCYPIPRHDTVYWYQQGPGQDPQFLISFYEKMQSDKGSIPDRFSAQQFSDYHSELNMSSLELGDSALYFCASSLILSGEQFFGPGTRLTVL.

The chain employs TRBV6-5 and TRBJ2-5; TRBD2 is a possible D gene (6 bases). The CDR3 covers 15 residues. Germline CDR1 reads MNHEY; CDR2 reads SVGAGI. The V end lost 6 bases, the J end lost 3 bases, and 17 bases lay between the germline ends. CDR3 in amino acids: CASRPQGEAKETQYF. CDR3 sequence (DNA): TGTGCCAGCAGACCCCAAGGGGAGGCTAAAGAGACCCAGTACTTC.

V usage is TRBV2 and J usage is TRBJ2-5; TRBD1 matches at 7 bases. Losses at the gene ends were 7 bases for V and 5 bases for J; bases not matched to a gene: 7. CDR3 size: 13 residues. Germline CDR1 and CDR2: SNHLY and FYNNEI. This chain's CDR3 is CASIWDSRETQYF. CDR3 sequence (DNA): TGTGCCAGCATCTGGGACAGTCGGGAGACCCAGTACTTC.

The chain uses TRBV4-2 and TRBJ2-7; D not certain. Per the germline V gene, CDR1 is LGHNA and CDR2 is YNFKEQ. The CDR3 covers 14 residues. Trimming removed 1 base from V and 2 bases from J, with 9 bases in between. CDR3 residues: CASSQGSETYEQYF. In nucleotides, the CDR3 is TGTGCCAGCAGCCAAGGGTCCGAAACCTACGAGCAGTACTTC.

The chain combines TRBV6-6 with TRBJ1-5, with 8 bases fitting TRBD1. J lost 3 bases, V lost 2 bases, and 3 bases had no gene match. This CDR3 has 15 residues. Germline V gives CDR1 MNHNY, CDR2 SVGAGI (reference sequence). The CDR3 bases are TGTGCCAGCAGTTACCCGACAGGGGTCAATCAGCCCCAGCATTTT. Translated, it gives CASSYPTGVNQPQHF.

V usage is TRBV28 and J usage is TRBJ2-6; D is perhaps TRBD2 (5 bases). CDR1 MDHEN and CDR2 SYDVKM come from the germline V gene. The germline V and J ends were trimmed by 6 bases and 2 bases, with 11 bases remaining between them. This CDR3 contains 15 residues. CDR3 residues: CASRRSGAGANVLTF. CDR3 in DNA: TGTGCCAGCAGGCGCTCCGGGGCTGGGGCCAACGTCCTGACTTTC.

DNA for the CDR3: TGCGCCAGCGAGGGACGCACAGATACGCAGTATTTT. It encodes CASEGRTDTQYF. The rearrangement uses TRBV4-1 and TRBJ2-3, with D perhaps assigned TRBD1 or TRBD2 (5 bases each). The length of the CDR3 is 12 residues. Between the trimmed V and J ends, which lost 8 bases and 1 base, there was a span of 7 bases. Germline assignment: CDR1 MGHRA and CDR2 YSYEKL.

On this clone: Other DNA sequences from this sample encode an identical CDR3 as well. The rearrangement links TRBV29-1 to TRBJ1-1; D unresolved. The CDR3 contains 11 residues. Germline assignment: CDR1 SQVTM and CDR2 ANQGSEA. Between the trimmed V and J ends, which lost 4 bases and 1 base, there was a span of 4 bases. The CDR3 protein is CSVGKNTEAFF. CDR3 DNA sequence: TGCAGCGTTGGTAAGAACACTGAAGCTTTCTTT.

The gene calls are TRBV6-2 or TRBV6-3 and TRBJ1-5, with TRBD1 identical over 7 bases. V gave up 5 bases and J gave up 0 bases; unmatched junction bases: 16. The CDR3 has 19 residues. The germline V gene encodes CDR1 MNHEY and CDR2 SVGEGT. CDR3 DNA sequence: TGTGCCAGCAGTCAACAAGGGACAGTGAGTCACTATAGCAATCAGCCCCAGCATTTT. Translating gives CASSQQGTVSHYSNQPQHF.

The chain is built from TRBV5-6 and TRBJ1-1; D not certain. The CDR3 has 14 residues. Germline V gene lookup returns CDR1 SGHDT and CDR2 YYEEEE. The V gene lost 4 bases and the J gene lost 9 bases, with 19 bases spanning the gap. The CDR3 is CASSLTTKGLQAFF. The CDR3 DNA follows: TGTGCCAGCAGCCTTACGACGAAGGGCCTTCAAGCTTTCTTT.

The CDR3 nucleotides are TGTGCCAGCAGCTTGAGGAGGGGGAGGTACGAGCAGTACTTC. Translating it yields CASSLRRGRYEQYF. The chain has TRBV7-8 and TRBJ2-7, with D possibly being TRBD1 or TRBD2 (6 bases each). The CDR3 has 14 amino acids. CDR1 is SGHVS, CDR2 FQNEAQ, per germline. With 3 bases removed from V and 4 bases from J, the gap between germline ends came to 13 bases.

The rearrangement uses TRBV7-3 and TRBJ2-1; 8 positions agree with TRBD2. The CDR3 consists of 16 residues. V gave up 5 bases and J gave up 7 bases; unmatched junction bases: 13. The germline gives CDR1 SGHTA, CDR2 FQGTGA. This chain's CDR3 is CASSPTGGFTPNEQFF. For the CDR3, the DNA is TGTGCCAGCAGCCCCACGGGGGGGTTTACCCCGAATGAGCAGTTCTTC.

The V gene is TRBV4-1, the J gene TRBJ1-2; 9 bases are a match to TRBD1. CDR3 length equals 16 residues. The germline V gene encodes CDR1 MGHRA and CDR2 YSYEKL. The junction had 10 bases not matched to a gene; V was cut back by 0 bases and J by 8 bases. The CDR3 protein is CASSQEGTGLIGGYTF. CDR3 nucleotides: TGCGCCAGCAGCCAAGAAGGGACAGGGCTCATAGGAGGCTACACCTTC.

This chain connects TRBV10-3 to TRBJ2-2; 7 bases are shared with TRBD1. The V segment lost 5 bases and the J segment 2 bases; nucleotides outside the gene matches: 5. Germline CDR1 reads ENHRY; CDR2 reads SYGVKD. The CDR3 has 15 residues. CDR3 amino acids: CAISRTGTNTGELFF. In nucleotides, the CDR3 is TGTGCCATCAGTCGGACAGGAACCAACACCGGGGAGCTGTTTTTT.